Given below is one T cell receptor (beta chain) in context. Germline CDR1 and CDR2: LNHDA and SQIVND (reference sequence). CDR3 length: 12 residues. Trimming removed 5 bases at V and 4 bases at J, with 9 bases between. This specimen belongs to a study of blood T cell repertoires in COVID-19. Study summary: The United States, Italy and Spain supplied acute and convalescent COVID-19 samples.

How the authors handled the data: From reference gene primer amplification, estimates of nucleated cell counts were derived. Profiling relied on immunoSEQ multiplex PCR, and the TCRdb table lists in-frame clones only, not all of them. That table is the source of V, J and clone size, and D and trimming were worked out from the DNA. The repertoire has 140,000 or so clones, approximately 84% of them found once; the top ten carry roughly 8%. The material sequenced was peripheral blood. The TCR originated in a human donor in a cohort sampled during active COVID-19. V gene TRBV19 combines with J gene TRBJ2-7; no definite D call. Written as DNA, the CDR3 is TGTGCCAGTAGTCCCCTAGGTTACGAGCAGTACTTC. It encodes CASSPLGYEQYF.